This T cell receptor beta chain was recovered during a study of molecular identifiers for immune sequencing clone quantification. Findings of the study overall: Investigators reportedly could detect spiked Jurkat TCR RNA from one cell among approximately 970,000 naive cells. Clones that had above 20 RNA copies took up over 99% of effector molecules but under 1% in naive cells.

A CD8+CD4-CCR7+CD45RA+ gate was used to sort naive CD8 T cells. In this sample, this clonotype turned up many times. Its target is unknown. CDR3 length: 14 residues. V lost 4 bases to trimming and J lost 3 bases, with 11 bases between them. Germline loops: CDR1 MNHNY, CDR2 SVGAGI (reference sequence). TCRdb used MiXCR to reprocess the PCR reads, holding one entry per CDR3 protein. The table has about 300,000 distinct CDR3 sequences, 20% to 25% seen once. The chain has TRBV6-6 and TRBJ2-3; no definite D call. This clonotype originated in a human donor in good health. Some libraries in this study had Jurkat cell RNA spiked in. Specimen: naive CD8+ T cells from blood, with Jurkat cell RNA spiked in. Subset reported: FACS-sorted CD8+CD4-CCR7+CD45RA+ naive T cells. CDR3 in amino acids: CASSSGHFTDTQYF. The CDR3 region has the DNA TGTGCCAGCAGTTCGGGCCATTTTACAGATACGCAGTATTTT.